This TCR beta chain originates from a study of beta chain features in type 1 diabetes (dated by TCRdb to the late 2010s). Describing the broader study: Mean age, gender distribution, total cell number and subset yield were not different between patients and healthy donors. A total of about 110 million sorted cells were examined across all samples, and the number of cells per subset was strongly correlated with RNA yield. In the study, recently diagnosed type 1 diabetes patients and matched healthy donors were compared on the TCRB repertoires of their sorted circulating CD4+ T cell subsets. Naive and central memory subsets were obtained from all 30 or so donors, but regulatory and stem cell-like memory subsets were isolated from only 8 patients and roughly eight healthy donors. The research as a whole found: Naive, central memory and regulatory TCRB repertoires appeared to be more similar among patients than among healthy donors. Fewer insertions and more nucleotide deletions at VDJ recombination sites were observed in patients with type 1 diabetes, implying thymic rearrangement abnormalities. Because cDNA was sequenced instead of genomic DNA, highly expressing activated cells could be over-represented, though the groups showed no difference in activation or CD3 levels. Because the HLA sub-analyses included only small numbers of individuals, any influence of HLA type on TCRB rearrangement was left unresolved. Shorter templates might be favored by PCR, yet because patient and control samples were amplified and corrected together, any such skew would affect both groups equally. Type 1 diabetes patients showed a moderate but significant shortening of TCRB CDR3 length in all four CD4+ subsets.

This clone came up a few times. Its target antigen remains unknown. No clone much larger than this one lies a single base away; base qualities are absent. Each donor gave one peripheral blood draw, approximately 110 mL on average, collected into heparinised tubes. A BD FACSAria II was used to sort naive, central memory, regulatory and stem cell-like memory CD4+ T cells with a panel that included CD45RO, CCR7, CD25, CD127, CD95 and CD27. All sorted populations exceeded 98% purity. Right away, PBMCs were isolated by Lymphoprep density gradient centrifugation and were stained directly, with no culture step. So that batch effects would be minimized, each experiment stained and sorted samples in pairs, pairing one healthy donor with one patient. V is clipped by 5 bases and J by 6 bases, and the sequence between their germline boundaries is 9 bases long. CDR1 SGHVS and CDR2 FQNEAQ are derived from the germline V gene. The CDR3 contains 12 residues, cysteine and phenylalanine counted. The DNA shown is the 36-base CDR3, in frame from base 1.

All of the isolated RNA was reverse transcribed with the High Capacity cDNA Reverse Transcription Kit, so expressed TCRB transcripts were sequenced. Deep immunoSEQ sequencing was applied to naive, central memory and regulatory T cell samples, giving an average of about 3.6 million total reads per sample. After sorted cells were lysed in RLT buffer, RNA was extracted with DNase-treated RNeasy Micro or Mini kits, with the choice depending on cell number. To prevent cross-contamination, every cell subset was processed on its own, while patient and healthy donor samples were processed together. TCRB sequences were amplified from cDNA with the immunoSEQ multiplex PCR, producing 87-bp fragments spanning the CDR3 region. Amplicons were sequenced on the Illumina HiSeq platform. On the study's bioinformatics: Synthetic template baselines were used to correct PCR bias computationally, reads within Hamming distance 2 were collapsed together, and singletons that could not be merged were discarded. Reads were aligned against IMGT to assign V, D and J genes, CDR3 length and insertions or deletions at six rearrangement sites. Within each subset, clonotype counts were normalized to the number of sorted cells before true diversity and Gini coefficients were calculated with the tcR R package. Repertoire sharing was quantified using the overlap coefficient calculated on TCRB nucleotide sequences. In TCRdb, the immuneACCESS table is reduced to in-frame sequences with V and J assigned. These tables do not hold every clone; where another copy was compared, an unresolved V gene accounts for under half, and the others remain unexplained. Clone size and V and J calls were adopted from that table, with D and trimming inferred from the DNA. The sample yields fewer than 150,000 clones; 6.9% were counted once. Around 1.5% of the sample comes from the top ten.

The rearranged chain carries TRBV7-8 and TRBJ2-3, with TRBD1 tentatively as D gene (5 bases match). This TCR derives from a woman younger than 45 in good health. The sample consisted of central memory CD4+ T cells from blood. The CDR3 corresponds to CASSTGSDTQYF. DNA sequence: TGTGCCAGCAGCACAGGCAGTGATACGCAGTATTTT.